Listed here are 20 T cell receptor delta chains from one sample, sequenced in a study of γδ T cells in repeated Plasmodium falciparum infection. Flow sorting of PBMC yielded separate Vgamma9/Vdelta2+ and Vdelta2-negative gammadelta T cell populations for bulk repertoire analysis. With CATT, TCRdb re-called clones from the multiplex PCR reads. The sample has 70,000 to 95,000 delta-chain clones, under 1.5% seen once. The sample comprised gamma-delta T cells from blood. These receptor sequences come from a pool of human donors (malaria-infected and uninfected, not separated).

Worth noting for this clone: TCRdb shows a much larger clone's protein in place of this DNA's translation, and the two differ at residue 11, likely through a read error; the protein shown is translated from the DNA. V and J are TRDV2 and TRDJ1; perhaps TRDD3 as D (6 bases). Assignment of the J gene here rests on matching the DNA to germline, because TCRdb gives none. CDR1 is GEAIGNYY, CDR2 EKD, per germline. With 0 bases removed from V and 0 bases from J, the gap between germline ends came to 16 bases. The CDR3 extends over 17 amino acids. The CDR3 spells CACDTVGVTLHTDKLIF. The CDR3 DNA reads as TGTGCCTGTGACACCGTGGGGGTTACTCTGCACACCGATAAACTCATCTTT.

Many counts were recorded for this clone. TCRdb's entry gives the protein of a much larger clone, which mismatches this DNA's translation at residue 9, likely from a read error; the protein reported here is translated from the DNA. The J gene is TRDJ1, the V gene TRDV1; 7 nucleotides match TRDD3. The V segment lost 5 bases and the J segment 4 bases; nucleotides outside the gene matches: 10. This CDR3 has 15 residues. Per the germline V gene, CDR1 is TSWWSYY and CDR2 is QGS. CDR3 amino acids: CALGFYWGHSDKLIF. Here the CDR3 DNA reads TGTGCTCTTGGGTTTTACTGGGGACACAGCGATAAACTCATCTTT.

About this clone itself: It differs at one base from a far larger clone, so likely a read error. Other DNA sequences from this sample encode an identical CDR3 as well. This chain uses TRDV3 with TRDJ1, with 11 bases fitting TRDD3. This CDR3 contains 15 residues. Germline values: CDR1 TVYSNPD, CDR2 GDNSRS (reference sequence). The trim removed 1 base at V and 11 bases at J, leaving 15 bases unmatched. Here the CDR3 DNA reads TGTGCCTTTAACTTCAACTGGGGGATAAAAAGTAAGCTCATCTTT. Protein: CAFNFNWGIKSKLIF.

Notes on this clone: It is likely a read error: a sequence one base away is far more abundant. This sample also contains other DNA sequences that code for the same CDR3. The V gene is TRDV3, the J gene TRDJ1; TRDD3 agrees at 10 bases. No J segment appears in TCRdb, so it was assigned here by matching the sequence to germline. This CDR3 contains 17 residues. From germline, CDR1 is TVYSNPD and CDR2 GDNSRS (reference sequence). The V segment lost 0 bases and the J segment 5 bases; nucleotides outside the gene matches: 15. The CDR3 spells CAFSFEALVLGDDKLIF. CDR3 coding DNA: TGTGCCTTTAGTTTCGAAGCGCTGGTACTGGGGGATGATAAACTCATCTTT.

This clone came up many times. The translation of this DNA and the TCRdb protein of a much larger clone differ at residue 14, probably owing to a read error; the protein shown here is translated from the DNA. The J gene is TRDJ1, the V gene TRDV3; 11 bases fit TRDD3. Germline assignment: CDR1 TVYSNPD and CDR2 GDNSRS (reference sequence). The CDR3 contains 16 residues. The CDR3 region is CALQYWGISYTDKPIF. CDR3 in DNA: TGTGCCTTACAGTACTGGGGGATATCGTACACCGATAAACCCATCTTT.

Points on this clone: A single base is all that separates this from a far larger clone, so a read error is likely. The same CDR3 also results from other DNA sequences found in this sample. This chain uses TRDV1 with TRDJ2; maybe TRDD2 (5 bases). The J gene was not available in TCRdb and was assigned here by matching the DNA to germline segments. CDR1 TSWWSYY and CDR2 QGS come from the germline V gene. CDR3 size: 15 residues. In DNA, the CDR3 is TGTGCTCTTGGACTCTTCCGCCCTTTGACAGCGCAACTCTTCTTT. It codes for CALGLFRPLTAQLFF.

As concerns this clone: The TCRdb protein, from a much larger clone, departs from this DNA's translation at residue 7, likely by read error; the protein shown derives from the DNA. This chain connects TRDV2 to TRDJ1, with 8 nucleotides matching TRDD3. The J gene was missing in TCRdb and was found by matching the end of the DNA to germline. Germline trimming cut 2 bases from V and 1 base from J; bases unmatched to any gene: 11. This CDR3 has 17 amino acids. The germline gives CDR1 GEAIGNYY, CDR2 EKD. The CDR3 nucleotides are TGTGCCTGTGACAGTTTACGGGGGGATATATCCACCGATAAACTCATCTTT. Translation gives CACDSLRGDISTDKLIF.

This clone was detected ten times or more. V is TRDV2 and J is TRDJ1, with D perhaps TRDD3 (5 bases). Germline V gives CDR1 GEAIGNYY, CDR2 EKD. This CDR3 contains 15 residues. Trimming took off 3 bases at V and 3 bases at J, with 16 bases between the two ends. CDR3 loop: CACDSLEDRPDKLIF. In DNA form, the CDR3 reads TGTGCCTGTGACTCCTTGGAGGATAGGCCCGATAAACTCATCTTT.

With regard to this clone: A far larger clone is just one base off, so this is likely a read error. Other DNA sequences from this sample encode an identical CDR3 as well. The CDR3 here is CALGELDGLPLTGGPYTDKLIF. Here the CDR3 DNA reads TGTGCTCTTGGGGAACTAGACGGCCTTCCCCTTACTGGGGGCCCGTACACCGATAAACTCATCTTC. This chain uses TRDV1 with TRDJ1, with TRDD3 matching 8 bases. CDR1 and CDR2 from the germline V gene are TSWWSYY and QGS. This CDR3 has 22 amino acids.

This clone was seen only a few times. The V gene call is TRDV1, and the J gene call is absent. The CDR3 runs to 16 residues. The germline CDR1 and CDR2 sequences are TSWWSYY and QGS. The CDR3 nucleotides are TGTGCTCTTGGGGAATCCCTCGGGGTTCTGCGCAAAGTGCTCATCTTT. Protein: CALGESLGVLRKVLIF.

In this sample, this clone turned up a few times. Translating this DNA gives a protein that differs at residue 17 from the TCRdb one, which belongs to a much larger clone; a read error is likely, and the protein shown is this translation. The V and J genes are TRAV36/DV7 and TRDJ1, with D possibly being TRDD2 (9 bases). In the absence of a J gene in TCRdb, the DNA was matched to germline to assign it here. Germline lookup yields CDR1 VTNFRS and CDR2 LTSSGIE (reference sequence). V shed 5 bases and J shed 0 bases, with 47 bases lying between them. The CDR3 length is 25 residues. CDR3 amino acids: CAVFLAFLPRGIWSLSMGYTDKLIF. The CDR3 coding sequence is TGTGCTGTTTTCTTAGCCTTCCTACCCCGGGGGATATGGTCATTGAGTATGGGGTACACCGATAAACTCATCTTT.

About this clone: A read error is likely here: a far larger clone is one base away. Other nucleotide sequences from this sample produce the same CDR3. This chain joins TRDV2 and TRDJ1; 8 bases are a match to TRDD3. The CDR3 runs to 15 residues. Germline loops: CDR1 GEAIGNYY, CDR2 EKD. CDR3 nucleotides: TGTGCTTGTGACACACTGGGGGCCCACACCGATAAACTCATCTTT. Translating gives CACDTLGAHTDKLIF.

About this clone: The translation of this DNA and the TCRdb protein of a much larger clone differ at residue 5, probably owing to a read error; the protein shown here is translated from the DNA. The chain combines TRDV2 with TRDJ1; 13 nucleotides line up with TRDD3. The CDR3 is made up of 18 amino acids. Trimming removed 3 bases from V and 3 bases from J; junction bases left unmatched: 12. Germline V lookup: CDR1 GEAIGNYY, CDR2 EKD. CDR3 loop: CACDALTGGYGKADKLIF. For the CDR3, the DNA is TGTGCCTGTGACGCGCTGACTGGGGGATACGGTAAGGCCGATAAACTCATCTTT.

As for this clone: The translation of this DNA and the TCRdb protein of a much larger clone differ at residue 3, probably owing to a read error; the protein shown here is translated from the DNA. The chain has TRDV1 and TRDJ1, with 12 bases that match TRDD3. No J gene was available from TCRdb, and it was assigned here by a germline match of the DNA. CDR1 is TSWWSYY and CDR2 is QGS in the germline V gene. The CDR3 contains 22 residues. CDR3: CAPGELIARALTGGYQTDKLIF. DNA of the CDR3: TGTGCTCCTGGGGAACTTATAGCTCGAGCTCTAACTGGGGGATACCAAACCGATAAACTCATCTTT.

This clone was found many times. The rearrangement joins TRDV1 to TRDJ3; TRDD3 matches 13 bases. TCRdb carries no J gene annotation; the J gene was assigned here by matching the DNA with germline. The germline CDR1 and CDR2 sequences are TSWWSYY and QGS. Trimming cost V 4 bases and J 0 bases; bases outside gene matches: 21. This CDR3 comprises 25 residues. Here the CDR3 DNA reads TGTGCTCTTGGGGTCTACGGTGAGACTGGGGGATACGCGCTACCCAGCTCCTGGGACACCCGACAGATGTTTTTC. Its translation: CALGVYGETGGYALPSSWDTRQMFF.

Concerning this clone itself: A read error likely explains this, since a far larger clone differs by one base. Other DNA sequences in this specimen translate into the identical CDR3. The rearrangement links TRDV1 to TRDJ1, with 8 nucleotides matching TRDD3. TCRdb gives no J gene; it was assigned here by matching the DNA to germline. The CDR3 runs 28 residues. The V gene end was trimmed by 1 base and the J gene end by 1 base; junction bases not matched to a gene: 41. Germline-derived CDR1 and CDR2 are TSWWSYY and QGS. CDR3 loop: CALGEPSTTTSVNHTGGYPLWGTDKLIF. The CDR3 DNA is TGTGCTCTTGGGGAACCCTCGACTACTACTTCCGTCAATCATACTGGGGGGTACCCTCTTTGGGGCACCGATAAACTCATCTTT.

This clone was found a few times. Translating this DNA gives a protein that differs at residue 8 from the TCRdb one, which belongs to a much larger clone; a read error is likely, and the protein shown is this translation. This rearrangement joins TRDV1 to TRDJ1; D not certain. The germline CDR1 and CDR2 sequences are TSWWSYY and QGS. The V gene lost 2 bases and the J gene lost 0 bases, with 13 bases spanning the gap. The CDR3 is 16 amino acids. The CDR3: CALGEVGCAYTDKLIF. DNA of the CDR3: TGTGCTCTTGGGGAAGTCGGATGCGCATACACCGATAAACTCATCTTT.

As concerns this clone: The TCRdb record carries a much larger clone's protein, which differs from this DNA's translation at residue 17; a read error is the likely cause, and the protein listed here is the DNA translation. The chain links TRDV1 to TRDJ1, with D perhaps TRDD2 (6 bases). Germline CDR1 is TSWWSYY and CDR2 is QGS. V was clipped by 4 bases and J by 4 bases, with 46 bases between them. The CDR3 is 25 residues long. CDR3 nucleotides: TGTGCTCTTGGGGTCTTAACGCGTCCGGCCTTCCGTAAGCCGCTCGGGAAGGTTCGATTCGATAAACTCATCTTT. Amino acids: CALGVLTRPAFRKPLGKVRFDKLIF.

With regard to this clone: TCRdb assigns this DNA the protein of a much larger clone, which departs from its translation at residue 20; this likely reflects a read error, and the protein shown comes from translating the DNA. The V gene is TRDV1, the J gene TRDJ1, with TRDD3 matching over 11 bases. CDR1 TSWWSYY and CDR2 QGS come from the germline V gene. The CDR3 is made up of 23 amino acids. CDR3: CALGGDVSFYWGIRGTYTDRLIF. DNA for the CDR3: TGTGCTCTTGGAGGGGACGTTTCTTTTTACTGGGGGATAAGAGGAACTTACACCGATAGACTCATCTTT.

A word on this clone: The likely explanation is a read error, given a far larger clone one base away. The sample holds other DNA sequences that translate to the same CDR3. The rearrangement joins TRDV3 to TRDJ1; D remains ambiguous. CDR3 length: 14 amino acids. The V gene's germline CDR1 is TVYSNPD and CDR2 GDNSRS (reference sequence). CDR3 in amino acids: CAFIARLYTDKLIF. DNA for the CDR3: TGCGCCTTTATTGCCAGGTTGTACACCGATAAACTCATCTTT.